This T cell receptor (beta chain) appears in the sequencing data of a study of blood T cell repertoires in COVID-19. This CDR3 spans 15 amino acids. J lost 7 bases, V lost 3 bases, and 9 bases had no gene match. CDR1 and CDR2 from the germline V gene are LGHNA and YNFKEQ. Some clones are missing from TCRdb's copy, which holds only in-frame ones; the method was immunoSEQ multiplex PCR. The table shows about 230,000 clones, with less than 85% occurring only once. The gene calls are TRBV4-2 and TRBJ2-1; the match to TRBD2 covers 7 bases. Sequences were obtained from peripheral blood. The TCR comes from a woman between 65 and 79 years old with active or convalescent COVID-19. The CDR3: CASSHKRGESNEQFF. CDR3 nucleotide sequence: TGTGCCAGCAGCCACAAACGGGGGGAGAGTAATGAGCAGTTCTTC.